This T cell receptor beta chain was retrieved from a study of blood T cell repertoires in COVID-19. Study details: Sources were T cells, B-cell-depleted T cells, or PBMCs; the material itself was cDNA or gDNA.

Produced via immunoSEQ multiplex PCR; TCRdb's table is partial and in-frame only. The sample records tens of thousands of clones, about 90% being singletons. This clone occurred once. The clonotype was recovered from a man in his fifties with COVID-19, enrolled during active disease. The sample comprised peripheral blood.

CDR3 region: CASSLSVFQYF. The DNA of the CDR3 is TGTGCCAGCAGCTTATCGGTATTCCAGTACTTC. This sequence joins TRBV7-8 and TRBJ2-7; D remains ambiguous. Deletions cut 2 bases from V and 10 bases from J, with 9 bases between. In germline, CDR1 is SGHVS, CDR2 FQNEAQ. The CDR3 has 11 amino acids.